The subject of this entry is one T cell receptor (beta chain). This clone's antigen is unknown. Base qualities were left out, and no much larger clone turns up one base away. The data were taken from a study of human T cells and chemical hapten exposure (dated by TCRdb to the early 2020s). The study in broad terms: For sensitization, 2% DPC in acetone was applied to an approximately 2 cm by approximately 2 cm area of upper inner arm skin. Patch testing was performed on the upper back with Finn chambers containing 0.01% DPC, and the patch tests were scored after 6 days according to International Contact Dermatitis Research Group standards. This study followed changes in the peripheral blood TCR repertoire in vivo during primary and secondary sensitization of alopecia patients to the hapten diphenylcyclopropenone (DPC). Libraries were pooled for sequencing, and per-sample TCR yields varied mainly because of small differences in library volumes within the pool. Throughout the roughly 24-week study period, patients were also given weekly therapeutic DPC doses on the scalp. Patient blood was sampled pre-sensitization (week 0) and at 2, 6 and about 24 weeks after DPC sensitization. The patient cohort, mostly female, included alopecia areata with under or over 50% scalp involvement, alopecia totalis and alopecia universalis. Roughly 30 alopecia patients provided blood for TCR sequencing at one to four time points (pre-sensitization, 2, 6 and 24 weeks). Summary of the overall study and its limitations: No change with DPC sensitization was found in the number of TCRs above 1 in 1000 frequency, and no evidence of global repertoire structure alterations was found. Compared with pre-sensitization or healthy control sets, expanded TCRs formed significantly more large CDR3 similarity clusters, which is consistent with antigen-driven responses. After repeated subsampling, the strength of the expansion versus patch-test correlation and the threshold at which it became significant changed. The number of PT1 expanded TCRs positively correlated with patch test score, significant at thresholds 8, 16 and 32 but not 4. Alopecia, a presumed autoimmune disease, was present in all patients, so the immune response of the patients might differ from that of healthy individuals.

The time point label here, explained by the study, means: patch test 2, 6 weeks after DPC sensitization. The treatment or condition label on this specimen signifies: therapeutic diphenylcyclopropenone sensitization with weekly scalp DPC. At every patch-test visit, the blood draw took place before the patch test was put on. Patients were eligible if aged 18 to 70, diagnosed with alopecia and judged suitable for DPC therapy, and pregnant patients were excluded. Total RNA was extracted from unfractionated whole blood that had been collected in Tempus Blood RNA tubes. To prepare the library, RACE was applied. Sequenced on a NextSeq 500. Library preparation attached unique molecular identifiers to individual cDNA molecules for quantitative, reproducible TCR counting. Each blood RNA sample was used to sequence both TCR alpha and TCR beta chains. Per the source publication's procedure: Samples had a median of around 92,000 TCRs, with a range from 23,224 to 690,600. The Decombinator software suite was used to annotate V, J and CDR3 in the TCR reads. To make PS versus PT1 abundance plots, every sample was subsampled to the same number of TCRs (28,000). Expanded TCRs were defined as absent before sensitization and observed at least eight times at the 2-week time point. In-frame beta chains were kept once TCRdb had trimmed the public reads at Q25 with fastp and called clones with MiXCR. Under each unique CDR3 protein, matching rows form one entry showing the most common genes and DNA. The V and J calls come from TCRdb's annotation, not from the publication. The sample table records tens of thousands of distinct CDR3 sequences; over 9.5% of these occur just once. In total, the top ten clones hold 5% of the sample.

The TCR was taken from a woman aged 50 to 60 with alopecia areata. Some clones in this sample may be carry-over from other donors' samples. The sequences come from whole blood, collected in connection with sensitization to the hapten diphenylcyclopropenone (DPC).

The CDR3 region: CASSPDRRYRTPTSEAFF. The DNA sequence follows: TGTGCCAGCAGCCCGGATAGGCGGTACCGGACCCCTACCTCTGAAGCTTTCTTT. The chain is made from TRBV11-2 and TRBJ1-1, with no confidently assigned D gene. Relative to germline, V is 5 bases shorter and J is 6 bases shorter, with 28 bases between their ends. The CDR3 measures 18 amino acids from cysteine to phenylalanine. The kept DNA is CDR3 alone, 54 bases in frame from the first base. CDR1 and CDR2 are drawn from the germline V gene: SGHAT, FQNNGV.